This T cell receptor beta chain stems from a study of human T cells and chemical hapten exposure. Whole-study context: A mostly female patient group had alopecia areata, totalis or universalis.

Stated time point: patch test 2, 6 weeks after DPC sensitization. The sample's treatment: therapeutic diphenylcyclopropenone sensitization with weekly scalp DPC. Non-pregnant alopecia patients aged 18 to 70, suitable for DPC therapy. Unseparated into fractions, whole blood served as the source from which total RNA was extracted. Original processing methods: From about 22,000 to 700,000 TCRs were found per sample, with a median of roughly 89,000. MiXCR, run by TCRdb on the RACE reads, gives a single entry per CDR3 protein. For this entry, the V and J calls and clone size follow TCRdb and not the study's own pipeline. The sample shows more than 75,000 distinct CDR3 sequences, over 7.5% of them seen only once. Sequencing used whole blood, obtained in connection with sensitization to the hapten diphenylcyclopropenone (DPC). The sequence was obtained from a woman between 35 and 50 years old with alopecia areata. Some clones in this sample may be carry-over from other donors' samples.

The CDR3 sequence: CASSRGGVTGELFF. The CDR3 DNA is TGTGCCAGCAGCCGCGGAGGGGTGACCGGGGAGCTGTTTTTT. V gene TRBV28 combines with J gene TRBJ2-2; perhaps TRBD2 as D (6 bases). Trimming stripped 6 bases from V and 5 bases from J, with 13 bases between. CDR1 and CDR2 from the germline V gene are MDHEN and SYDVKM. The CDR3 totals 14 residues.